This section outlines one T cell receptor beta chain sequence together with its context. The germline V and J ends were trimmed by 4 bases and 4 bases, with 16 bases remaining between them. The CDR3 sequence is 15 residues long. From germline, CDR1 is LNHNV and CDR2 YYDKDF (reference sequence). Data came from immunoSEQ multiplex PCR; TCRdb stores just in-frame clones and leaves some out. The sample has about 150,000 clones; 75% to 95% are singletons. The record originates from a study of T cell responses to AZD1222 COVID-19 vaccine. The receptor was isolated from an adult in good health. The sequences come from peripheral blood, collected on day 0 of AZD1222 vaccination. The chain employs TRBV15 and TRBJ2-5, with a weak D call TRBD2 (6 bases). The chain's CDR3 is CATSNPPGVGETQYF. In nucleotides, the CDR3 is TGTGCCACCAGCAACCCCCCGGGGGTTGGAGAGACCCAGTACTTC.